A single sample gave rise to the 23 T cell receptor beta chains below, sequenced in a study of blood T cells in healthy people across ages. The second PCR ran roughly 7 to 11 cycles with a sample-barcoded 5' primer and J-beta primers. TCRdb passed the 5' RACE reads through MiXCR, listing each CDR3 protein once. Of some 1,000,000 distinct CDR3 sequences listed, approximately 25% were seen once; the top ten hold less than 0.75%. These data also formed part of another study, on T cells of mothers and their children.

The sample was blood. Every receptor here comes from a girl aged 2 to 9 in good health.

Here the CDR3 reads CASSNPLSGPYNEQFF. The CDR3 DNA reads as TGTGCCAGCAGTAACCCACTTAGCGGACCCTACAATGAGCAGTTCTTC. The chain couples TRBV27 to TRBJ2-1, with a possible D match to TRBD2 (6 bases). V lost 5 bases to trimming and J lost 2 bases, with 16 bases between them. CDR3 length: 16 residues. CDR1 and CDR2 (germline): MNHEY, SMNVEV (reference sequence).

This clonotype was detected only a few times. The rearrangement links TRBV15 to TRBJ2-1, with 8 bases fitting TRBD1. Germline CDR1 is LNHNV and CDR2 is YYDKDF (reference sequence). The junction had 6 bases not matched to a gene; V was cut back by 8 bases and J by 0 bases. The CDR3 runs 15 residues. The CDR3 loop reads CATQPTGGSYNEQFF. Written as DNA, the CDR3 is TGTGCCACCCAGCCTACAGGGGGCTCCTACAATGAGCAGTTCTTC. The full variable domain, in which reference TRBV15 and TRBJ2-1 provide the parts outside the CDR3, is DAMVIQNPRYQVTQFGKPVTLSCSQTLNHNVMYWYQQKSSQAPKLLFHYYDKDFNNEADTPDNFQSRRPNTSFCFLDIRSPGLGDTAMYLCATQPTGGSYNEQFFGPGTRLTVL.

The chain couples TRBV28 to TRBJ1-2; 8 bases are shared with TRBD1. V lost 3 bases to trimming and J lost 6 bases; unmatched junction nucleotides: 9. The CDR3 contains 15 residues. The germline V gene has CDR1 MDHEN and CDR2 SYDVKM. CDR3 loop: CASSFQTGAGDGYTF. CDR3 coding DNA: TGTGCCAGCAGTTTCCAGACAGGGGCAGGGGATGGCTACACCTTC.

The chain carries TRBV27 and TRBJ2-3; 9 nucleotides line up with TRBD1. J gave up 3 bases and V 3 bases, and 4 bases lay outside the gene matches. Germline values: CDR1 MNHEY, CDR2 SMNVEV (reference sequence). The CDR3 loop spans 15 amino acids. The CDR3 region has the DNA TGTGCCAGCAGTTTCGGACAGGGGAAAACAGATACGCAGTATTTT. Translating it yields CASSFGQGKTDTQYF.

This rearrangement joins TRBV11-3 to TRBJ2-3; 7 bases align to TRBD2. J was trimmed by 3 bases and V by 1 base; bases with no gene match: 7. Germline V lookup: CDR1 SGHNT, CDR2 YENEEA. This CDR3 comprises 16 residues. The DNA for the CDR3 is TGTGCCAGCAGCTTAGGCCCGGGACTAAGGACAGATACGCAGTATTTT. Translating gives CASSLGPGLRTDTQYF.

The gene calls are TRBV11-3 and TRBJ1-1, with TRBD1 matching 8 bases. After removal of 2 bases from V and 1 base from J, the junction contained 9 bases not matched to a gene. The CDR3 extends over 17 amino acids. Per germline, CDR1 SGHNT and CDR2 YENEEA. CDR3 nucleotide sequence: TGTGCCAGCAGCTTATCAAGGACAGGGACTCCGAACACTGAAGCTTTCTTT. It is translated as CASSLSRTGTPNTEAFF.

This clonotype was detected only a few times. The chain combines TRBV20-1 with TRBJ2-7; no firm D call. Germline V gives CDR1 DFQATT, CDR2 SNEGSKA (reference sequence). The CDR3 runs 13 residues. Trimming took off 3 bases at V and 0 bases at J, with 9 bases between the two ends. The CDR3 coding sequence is TGCAGTGCTAGGCCCGCTAGCTCCTACGAGCAGTACTTC. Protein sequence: CSARPASSYEQYF.

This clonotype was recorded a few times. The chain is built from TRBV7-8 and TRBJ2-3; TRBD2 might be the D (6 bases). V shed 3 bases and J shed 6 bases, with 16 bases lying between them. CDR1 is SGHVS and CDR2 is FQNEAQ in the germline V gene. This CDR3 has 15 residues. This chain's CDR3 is CASSFGDSKRDTQYF. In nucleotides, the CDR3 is TGTGCCAGCAGCTTTGGGGACTCGAAAAGGGATACGCAGTATTTT.

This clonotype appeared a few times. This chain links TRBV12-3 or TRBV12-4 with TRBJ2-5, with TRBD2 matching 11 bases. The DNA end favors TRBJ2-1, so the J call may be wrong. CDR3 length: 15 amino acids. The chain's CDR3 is CASSTTSGGGNEQFF. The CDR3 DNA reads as TGTGCCAGCAGTACAACTAGCGGGGGAGGGAATGAGCAGTTCTTC.

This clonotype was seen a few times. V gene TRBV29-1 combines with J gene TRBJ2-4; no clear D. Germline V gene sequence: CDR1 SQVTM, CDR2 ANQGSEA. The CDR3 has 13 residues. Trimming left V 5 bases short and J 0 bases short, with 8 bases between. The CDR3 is CSVSSLAKNIQYF. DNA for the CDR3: TGCAGCGTTAGCTCCCTAGCCAAAAACATTCAGTACTTC.

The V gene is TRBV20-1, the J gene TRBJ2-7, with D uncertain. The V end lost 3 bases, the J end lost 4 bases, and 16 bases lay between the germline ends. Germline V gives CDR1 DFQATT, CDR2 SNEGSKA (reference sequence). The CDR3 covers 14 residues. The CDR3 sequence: CSARFPDHLYEQYF. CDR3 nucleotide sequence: TGCAGTGCTAGGTTCCCGGACCACCTTTACGAGCAGTACTTC.

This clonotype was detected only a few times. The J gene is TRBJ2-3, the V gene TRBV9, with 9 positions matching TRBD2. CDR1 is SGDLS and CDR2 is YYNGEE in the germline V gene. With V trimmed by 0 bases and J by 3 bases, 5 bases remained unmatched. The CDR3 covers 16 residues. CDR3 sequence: CASSVGSGGLTDTQYF. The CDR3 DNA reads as TGTGCCAGCAGCGTAGGTAGCGGGGGACTAACAGATACGCAGTATTTT.

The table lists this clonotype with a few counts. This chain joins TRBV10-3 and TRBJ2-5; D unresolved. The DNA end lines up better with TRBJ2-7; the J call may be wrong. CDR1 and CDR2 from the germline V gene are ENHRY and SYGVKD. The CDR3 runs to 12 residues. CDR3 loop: CATNGQSYEQYF. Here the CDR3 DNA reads TGTGCCACAAATGGGCAGTCCTACGAGCAGTACTTC.

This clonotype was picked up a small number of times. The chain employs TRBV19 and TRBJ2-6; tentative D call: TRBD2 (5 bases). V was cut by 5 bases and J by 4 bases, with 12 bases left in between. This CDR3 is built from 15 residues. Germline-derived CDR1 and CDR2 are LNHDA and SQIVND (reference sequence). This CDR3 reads CASSDGVSGANVLTF. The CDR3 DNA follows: TGTGCCAGTAGTGACGGGGTATCCGGGGCCAACGTCCTGACTTTC. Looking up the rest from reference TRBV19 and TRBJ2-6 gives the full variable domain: DGGITQSPKYLFRKEGQNVTLSCEQNLNHDAMYWYRQDPGQGLRLIYYSQIVNDFQKGDIAEGYSVSREKKESFPLTVTSAQKNPTAFYLCASSDGVSGANVLTFGAGSRLTVL.

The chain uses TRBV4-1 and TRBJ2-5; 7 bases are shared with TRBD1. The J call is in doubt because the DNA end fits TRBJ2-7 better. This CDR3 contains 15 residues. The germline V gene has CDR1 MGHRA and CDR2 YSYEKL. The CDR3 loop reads CASSQNWDSLYEQYF. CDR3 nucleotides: TGCGCCAGCAGCCAAAACTGGGACAGCCTCTACGAGCAGTACTTC.

As DNA, the CDR3 is TGCAGCGTCGTTAAGGCAGGACGGCCCTCCTACGAGCAGTACTTC. This encodes CSVVKAGRPSYEQYF. The rearrangement uses TRBV29-1 and TRBJ2-5; D ambiguous. The assigned J gene may be wrong: the sequence end matches TRBJ2-7 better. Germline CDR1 is SQVTM and CDR2 is ANQGSEA. The CDR3 sequence is 15 residues long.

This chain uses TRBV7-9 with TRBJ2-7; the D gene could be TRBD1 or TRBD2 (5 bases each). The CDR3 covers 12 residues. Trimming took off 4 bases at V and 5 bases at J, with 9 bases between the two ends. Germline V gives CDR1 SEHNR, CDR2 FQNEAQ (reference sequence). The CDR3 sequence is CASSSEGHEQYF. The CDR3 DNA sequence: TGTGCCAGCAGCTCAGAGGGGCACGAGCAGTACTTC.

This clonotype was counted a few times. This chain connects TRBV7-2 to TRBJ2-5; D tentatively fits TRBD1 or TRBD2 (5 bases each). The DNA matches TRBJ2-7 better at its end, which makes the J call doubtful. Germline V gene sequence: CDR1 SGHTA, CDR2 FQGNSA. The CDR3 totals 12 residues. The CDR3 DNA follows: TGTGCCAGCAGCTGGGACCGCTACGAGCAGTACTTC. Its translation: CASSWDRYEQYF.

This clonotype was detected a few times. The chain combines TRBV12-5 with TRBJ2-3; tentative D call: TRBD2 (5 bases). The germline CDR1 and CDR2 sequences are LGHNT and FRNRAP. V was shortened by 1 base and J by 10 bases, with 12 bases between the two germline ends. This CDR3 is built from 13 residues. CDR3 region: CASGLELGAPQYF. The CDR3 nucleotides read TGTGCTAGTGGTTTGGAACTGGGAGCTCCGCAGTATTTT.

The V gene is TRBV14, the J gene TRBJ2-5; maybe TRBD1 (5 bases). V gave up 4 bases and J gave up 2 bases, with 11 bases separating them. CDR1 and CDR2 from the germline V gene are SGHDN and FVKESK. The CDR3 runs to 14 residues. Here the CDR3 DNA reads TGTGCCAGCAGCCCGACCCGACAGCAAGAGACCCAGTACTTC. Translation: CASSPTRQQETQYF.

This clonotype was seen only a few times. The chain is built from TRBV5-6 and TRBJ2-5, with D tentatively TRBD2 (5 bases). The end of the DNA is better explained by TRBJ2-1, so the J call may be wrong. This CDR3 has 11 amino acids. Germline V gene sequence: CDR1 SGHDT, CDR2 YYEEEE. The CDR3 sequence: CASSWEYEQFF. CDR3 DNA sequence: TGTGCCAGCAGCTGGGAGTATGAGCAGTTCTTC.

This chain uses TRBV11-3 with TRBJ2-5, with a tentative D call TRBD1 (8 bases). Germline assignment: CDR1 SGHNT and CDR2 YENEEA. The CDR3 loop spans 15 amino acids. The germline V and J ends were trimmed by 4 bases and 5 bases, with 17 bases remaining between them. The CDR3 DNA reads TGTGCCAGCAGCTACGATGACAGGGGAGGGGAGACCCAGTACTTC. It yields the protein CASSYDDRGGETQYF.

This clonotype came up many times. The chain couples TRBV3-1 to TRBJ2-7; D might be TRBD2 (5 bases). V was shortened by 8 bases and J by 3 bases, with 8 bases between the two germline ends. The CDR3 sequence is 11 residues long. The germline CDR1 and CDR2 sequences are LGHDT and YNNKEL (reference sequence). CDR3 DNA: TGTGCCAGCTCGGGGATCTACGAGCAGTACTTC. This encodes CASSGIYEQYF.